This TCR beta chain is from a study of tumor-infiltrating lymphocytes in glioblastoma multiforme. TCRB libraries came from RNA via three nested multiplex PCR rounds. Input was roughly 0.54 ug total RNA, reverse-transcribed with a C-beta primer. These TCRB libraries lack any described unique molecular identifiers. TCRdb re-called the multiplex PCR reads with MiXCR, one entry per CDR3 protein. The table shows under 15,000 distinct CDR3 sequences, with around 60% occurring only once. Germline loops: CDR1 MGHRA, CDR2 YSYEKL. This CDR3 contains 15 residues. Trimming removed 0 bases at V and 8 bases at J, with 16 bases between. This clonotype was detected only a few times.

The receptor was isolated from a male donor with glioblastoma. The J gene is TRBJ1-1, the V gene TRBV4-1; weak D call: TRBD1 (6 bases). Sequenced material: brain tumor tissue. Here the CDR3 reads CASSQDWGAAIEAFF. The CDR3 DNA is TGCGCCAGCAGCCAAGATTGGGGGGCAGCCATCGAAGCTTTCTTT.